This T cell receptor (beta chain) was sequenced for a study of identical twins. Concerning this clonotype: Antigen specificity is unknown.

Trimming removed 3 bases from V and 0 bases from J, with 12 bases in between. The germline V gene has CDR1 DFQATT and CDR2 SNEGSKA (reference sequence). This CDR3 contains 15 residues. Each CDR3 protein gets one entry after TCRdb re-called the 5' RACE reads with MiXCR. The profile covers some 560,000 distinct CDR3 sequences, with 9.5% to 10% appearing a single time and roughly 3% taken by the ten largest. Study-wide points: There was more out-of-frame TCR alpha sharing in monozygotic twins than models estimated.

These data are also associated with another study on yellow fever vaccine responses in identical twins.

The sample consisted of PBMCs. This TCR came from a woman under 30 in good health. The chain employs TRBV20-1 and TRBJ2-1; D not certain. CDR3 sequence: CSASRLPYSYNEQFF. The DNA of the CDR3 is TGCAGTGCTAGTAGGCTACCATACTCCTACAATGAGCAGTTCTTC.